This TCR beta chain derives from a study of blood T cell repertoires in COVID-19. Study as a whole: Donors in the United States, Italy and Spain gave samples during acute or convalescent COVID-19.

This clone came up a few times. The germline V gene has CDR1 LGHDT and CDR2 YNNKEL (reference sequence). The CDR3 is made up of 14 amino acids. V gave up 0 bases and J gave up 9 bases, with 13 bases separating them. TCRdb's copy holds only in-frame clones and misses some; the assay was immunoSEQ multiplex PCR. Seen here are tens of thousands of clones, about four fifths observed once, and the top ten hold roughly 9%. The genes are TRBV3-1 (or the pseudogene TRBV3-2) and TRBJ2-3, with D tentatively TRBD2 (6 bases). The TCR originated in a human donor in a cohort sampled during active COVID-19. Sequencing was done on a sample of peripheral blood. The CDR3: CASSQDEAGRTQYF. DNA of the CDR3: TGTGCCAGCAGCCAAGATGAAGCGGGCCGAACGCAGTATTTT.